This T cell receptor (beta chain) was observed in a study of shared clonotypes between healthy human individuals. The CDR3 loop spans 12 amino acids. V was trimmed by 7 bases and J by 0 bases, leaving 7 bases between them. Germline V gene data show CDR1 as MNHNY and CDR2 as SVGAGI (reference sequence). Some clones are missing from TCRdb's copy, which holds only in-frame ones; the method was immunoSEQ multiplex PCR. The repertoire includes 1.6 million or so clones, roughly 96% of them detected once, and over 1% sits in the top ten. The sample comprised naive CD4+ T cells sorted from blood. The subset here: CD45RA+ positively selected. This clonotype originated in a young man in good health. The chain is built from TRBV6-6 and TRBJ2-7; D is ambiguous. CDR3 coding DNA: TGTGCCAGCACTGGGGACTCCTACGAGCAGTACTTC. It encodes CASTGDSYEQYF.